This is a list of T cell receptor beta chains from one sample in a study of PD-1 blockade in classical Hodgkin lymphoma. Clones were read by immunoSEQ multiplex PCR, and TCRdb kept only the in-frame ones, dropping some. The sample consists of 30,000 to 40,000 clones, more than 80% of them appearing once. The source material was CD4+ T cells from blood, sampled at baseline. The receptors stem from a human donor with classical Hodgkin lymphoma. CDR3s include the opening cysteine and the closing phenylalanine or tryptophan.

V gene: TRBV10-3; CDR3 protein: CAISEYRVLYHITGELFF
V gene: TRBV5-1; CDR3 protein: CASSLDIWEPQHF
V gene: TRBV30; CDR3 protein: CAWRDTGRATYEQYF
V gene: TRBV19; CDR3 protein: CASSKKREGRSDTQYF
V gene: TRBV2; CDR3 protein: CASSGTGGGPYEQYF
V gene: TRBV28; CDR3 protein: CASGREETQYF
V gene: TRBV29-1; CDR3 protein: CSVGGRGNEKLFF
V gene: TRBV19; CDR3 protein: CASSIEGGAYNEQFF
V gene: TRBV5-8; CDR3 protein: CASSLEAGTSGLGVEAFF
V gene: TRBV6-1; CDR3 protein: CASMSSGRGYNEQFF
V gene: TRBV5-1; CDR3 protein: CASSLWAGDATQYF
V gene: TRBV7-9; CDR3 protein: CASSFRQGSETQYF
V gene: TRBV11-2; CDR3 protein: CASARDGYEQYF
V gene: TRBV9; CDR3 protein: CASSVDPTQARAGGYTF
V gene: TRBV9; CDR3 protein: CASSVAQGAGEAFF
V gene: TRBV5-1; CDR3 protein: CASSLGLAGGLQFF